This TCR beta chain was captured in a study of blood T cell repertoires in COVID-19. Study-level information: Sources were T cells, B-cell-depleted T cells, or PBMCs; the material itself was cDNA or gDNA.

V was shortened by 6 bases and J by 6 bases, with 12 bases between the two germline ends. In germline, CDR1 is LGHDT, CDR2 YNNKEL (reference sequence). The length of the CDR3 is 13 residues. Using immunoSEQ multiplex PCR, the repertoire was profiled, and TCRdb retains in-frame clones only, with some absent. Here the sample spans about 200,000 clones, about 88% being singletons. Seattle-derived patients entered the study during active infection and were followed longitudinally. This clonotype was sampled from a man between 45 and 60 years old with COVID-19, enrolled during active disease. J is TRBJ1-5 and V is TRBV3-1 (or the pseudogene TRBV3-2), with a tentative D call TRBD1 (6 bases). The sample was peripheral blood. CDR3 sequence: CASSRSGVQPQHF. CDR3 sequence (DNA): TGTGCCAGCAGTAGATCAGGGGTTCAGCCCCAGCATTTT.